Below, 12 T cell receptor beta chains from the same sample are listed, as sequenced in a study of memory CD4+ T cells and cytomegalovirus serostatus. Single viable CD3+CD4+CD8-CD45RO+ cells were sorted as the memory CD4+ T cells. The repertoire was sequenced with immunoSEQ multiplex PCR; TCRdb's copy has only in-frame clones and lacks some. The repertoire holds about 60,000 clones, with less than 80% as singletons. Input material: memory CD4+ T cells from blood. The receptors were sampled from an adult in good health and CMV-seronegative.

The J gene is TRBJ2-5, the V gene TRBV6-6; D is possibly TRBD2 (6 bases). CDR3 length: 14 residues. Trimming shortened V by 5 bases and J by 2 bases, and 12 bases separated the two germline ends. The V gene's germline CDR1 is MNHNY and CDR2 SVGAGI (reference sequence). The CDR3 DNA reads TGTGCCAGCAGTCCCCTGGACTATCAAGAGACCCAGTACTTC. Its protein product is CASSPLDYQETQYF.

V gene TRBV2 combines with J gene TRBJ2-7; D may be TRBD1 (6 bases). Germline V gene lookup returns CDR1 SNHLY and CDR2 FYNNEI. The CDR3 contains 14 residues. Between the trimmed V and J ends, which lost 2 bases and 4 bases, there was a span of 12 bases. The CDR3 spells CASSERRGLYEQYF. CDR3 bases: TGTGCCAGCAGTGAACGCAGGGGCTTATACGAGCAGTACTTC.

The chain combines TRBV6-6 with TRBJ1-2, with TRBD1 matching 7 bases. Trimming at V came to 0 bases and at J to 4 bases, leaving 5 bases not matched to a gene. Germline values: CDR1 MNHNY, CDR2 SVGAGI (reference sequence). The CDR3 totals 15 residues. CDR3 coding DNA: TGTGCCAGCAGTTACTCGACAGGGAAGATCTATGGCTACACCTTC. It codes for CASSYSTGKIYGYTF.

CDR3: CASMTLNNEQFF. Written as DNA, the CDR3 is TGTGCCAGCATGACACTAAACAATGAGCAGTTCTTC. V gene TRBV28 combines with J gene TRBJ2-1, with no clear D. This CDR3 comprises 12 residues. Germline-derived CDR1 and CDR2 are MDHEN and SYDVKM. Trimming pared 7 bases from V and 5 bases from J, leaving 9 bases between.

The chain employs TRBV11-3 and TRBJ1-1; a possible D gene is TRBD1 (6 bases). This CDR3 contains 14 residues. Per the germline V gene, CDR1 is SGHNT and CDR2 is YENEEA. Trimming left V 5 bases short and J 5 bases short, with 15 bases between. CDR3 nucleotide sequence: TGTGCCAGCAGCCCATCGGGGGCGACGACTGAAGCTTTCTTT. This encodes CASSPSGATTEAFF.

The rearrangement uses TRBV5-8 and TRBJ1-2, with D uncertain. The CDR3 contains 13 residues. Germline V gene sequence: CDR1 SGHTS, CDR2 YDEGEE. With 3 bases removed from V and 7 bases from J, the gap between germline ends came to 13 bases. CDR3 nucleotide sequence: TGTGCCAGCAGCTCAGGACGAGTGGGTGGCTACACCTTC. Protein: CASSSGRVGGYTF.

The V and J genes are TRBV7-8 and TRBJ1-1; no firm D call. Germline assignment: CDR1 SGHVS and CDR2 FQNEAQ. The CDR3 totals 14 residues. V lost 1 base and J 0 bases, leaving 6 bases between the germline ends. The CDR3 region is CASSLGRMNTEAFF. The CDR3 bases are TGTGCCAGCAGCTTAGGCAGGATGAACACTGAAGCTTTCTTT.

The CDR3 protein is CASSSVRIGELFF. In DNA, the CDR3 is TGTGCCAGCAGTTCCGTCAGGATCGGGGAGCTGTTTTTT. This chain joins TRBV2 and TRBJ2-2; D is ambiguous. The CDR3 extends over 13 amino acids. Germline lookup yields CDR1 SNHLY and CDR2 FYNNEI. Trimming removed 5 bases at V and 7 bases at J, with 11 bases between.

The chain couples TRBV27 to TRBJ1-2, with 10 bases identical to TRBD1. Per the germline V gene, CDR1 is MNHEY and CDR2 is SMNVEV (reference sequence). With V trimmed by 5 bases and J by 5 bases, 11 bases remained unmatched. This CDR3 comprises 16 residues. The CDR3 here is CASSPYSGTGAYGYTF. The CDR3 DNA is TGTGCCAGCAGTCCCTACTCCGGGACAGGGGCTTATGGCTACACCTTC.

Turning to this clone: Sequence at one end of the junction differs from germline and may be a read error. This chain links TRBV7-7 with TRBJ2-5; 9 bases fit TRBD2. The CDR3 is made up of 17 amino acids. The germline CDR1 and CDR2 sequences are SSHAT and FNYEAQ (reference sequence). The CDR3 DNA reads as TGTGCTAGCAGCCGAATAGCGGGGGACGTGGGCCAAGAGACCCAGTACTTC. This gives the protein CASSRIAGDVGQETQYF.

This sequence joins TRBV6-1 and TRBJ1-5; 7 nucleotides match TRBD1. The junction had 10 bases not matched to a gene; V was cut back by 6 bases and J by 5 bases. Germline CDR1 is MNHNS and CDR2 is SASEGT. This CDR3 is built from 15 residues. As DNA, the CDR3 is TGTGCCAGCAGGGCTACAGGGGCCCTGTATCAGCCCCAGCATTTT. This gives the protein CASRATGALYQPQHF.

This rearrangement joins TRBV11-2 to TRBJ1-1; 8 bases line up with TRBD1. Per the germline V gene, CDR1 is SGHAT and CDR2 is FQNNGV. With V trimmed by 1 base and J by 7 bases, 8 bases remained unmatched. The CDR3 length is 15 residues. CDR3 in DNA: TGTGCCAGCAGCTTAGGGACAGGGTCGAGAAATGAAGCTTTCTTT. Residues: CASSLGTGSRNEAFF.